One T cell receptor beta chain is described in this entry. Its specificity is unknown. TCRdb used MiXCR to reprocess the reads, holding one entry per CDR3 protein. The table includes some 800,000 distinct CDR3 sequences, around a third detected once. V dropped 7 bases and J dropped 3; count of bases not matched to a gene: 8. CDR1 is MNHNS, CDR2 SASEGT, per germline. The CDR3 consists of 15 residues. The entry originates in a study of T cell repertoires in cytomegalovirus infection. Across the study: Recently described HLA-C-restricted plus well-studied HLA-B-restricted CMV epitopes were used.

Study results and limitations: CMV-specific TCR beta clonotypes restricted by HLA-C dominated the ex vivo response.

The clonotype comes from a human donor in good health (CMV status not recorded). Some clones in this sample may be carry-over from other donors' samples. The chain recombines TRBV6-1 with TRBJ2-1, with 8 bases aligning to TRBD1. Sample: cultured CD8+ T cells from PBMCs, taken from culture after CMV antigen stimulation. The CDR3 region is CASNHDRGFYNEQFF. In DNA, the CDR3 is TGTGCCAGCAACCATGACAGGGGTTTCTACAATGAGCAGTTCTTC.